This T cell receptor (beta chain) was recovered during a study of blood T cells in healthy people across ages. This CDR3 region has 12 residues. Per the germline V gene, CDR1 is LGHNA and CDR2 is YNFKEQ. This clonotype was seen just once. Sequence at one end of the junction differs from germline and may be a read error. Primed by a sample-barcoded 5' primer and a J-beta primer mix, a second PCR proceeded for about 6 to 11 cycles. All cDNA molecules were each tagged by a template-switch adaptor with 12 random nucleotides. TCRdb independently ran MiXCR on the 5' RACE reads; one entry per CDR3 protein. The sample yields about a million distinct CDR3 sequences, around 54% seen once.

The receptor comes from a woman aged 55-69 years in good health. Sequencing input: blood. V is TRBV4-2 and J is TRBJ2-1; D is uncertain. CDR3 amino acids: CAGSQVVYEQFF. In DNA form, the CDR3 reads TGTGCCGGCAGCCAAGTAGTGTATGAGCAGTTCTTC.